This TCR beta chain came from a study of T cell repertoires in ileal Crohn's disease. Trimming cost V 4 bases and J 7 bases, with 16 bases left between them. The CDR3 has 13 amino acids. Germline V gives CDR1 SQVTM, CDR2 ANQGSEA. Only in-frame clones appear in the TCRdb table, and some are missing; sequencing was by immunoSEQ multiplex PCR. Here the sample spans about 4,000 clones, approximately 76% being singletons. Time point described: inflamed ileum from the surgical specimen. Sequenced input: ileal tissue. This clonotype originated in an adult with Crohn's disease. V usage is TRBV29-1 and J usage is TRBJ1-2; D perhaps matches TRBD1 (6 bases). The DNA for the CDR3 is TGCAGCGTTGTCACAGGGACGTTAGGTGGCTACACCTTC. Protein product: CSVVTGTLGGYTF.